The clone carrying this TCR beta chain turned up a few times. The antigen is undetermined. The junction departs from germline at one end; a sequencing error may be responsible. This entry belongs to a study of Graves' ophthalmopathy and Graves' hyperthyroidism. Overall study results and limits: Most clonotypes expanded in thyroid above 0.001 frequency were present in blood too.

The length of the CDR3 is 15 residues. Germline V CDR1 and CDR2: SNHLY, FYNNEI. Other autoimmune diseases, uncontrolled infections, pregnancy and lactation each led to patient exclusion. Transcripts of RNA were the source for amplifying TCR beta CDR3 regions. The authors performed first-round RT-PCR with HTBI primers and then a second-round multiplex PCR. TCRdb redid the calling of the multiplex PCR reads with MiXCR, one entry per CDR3 protein. The table shows around 1,000,000 distinct CDR3 sequences, with about two fifths occurring only once. The chain uses TRBV2 and TRBJ1-5, with TRBD1 matching over 7 bases. The TCR comes from an adult man with Graves' hyperthyroidism. The specimen was peripheral blood or thyroid tissue (not recorded which). The CDR3 reads CASSQDREVGQPQHF. DNA of the CDR3: TGCGCCAGCAGCCAAGACAGGGAAGTCGGTCAGCCCCAGCATTTT.